The clone carrying this T cell receptor beta chain was seen a handful of times. This CDR3 region has 14 residues. Germline CDR1 is LGHNA and CDR2 is YNFKEQ. V was trimmed by 0 bases and J by 2 bases, leaving 5 bases between them. The use of a sample-barcoded 5' primer and a J-beta primer mix characterized a second PCR of 7 to 11 cycles. TCRdb called the 5' RACE reads again in MiXCR, with one record for every CDR3 protein. This table holds 450,000 to 700,000 distinct CDR3 sequences, approximately 30% found once. The sample belongs to a study of blood T cells in healthy people across ages. This clonotype was obtained from a woman aged 70-85 years in good health. The source material was blood. V gene TRBV4-2 combines with J gene TRBJ1-5; D is perhaps TRBD1 (5 bases). In nucleotides, the CDR3 is TGTGCCAGCAGCCAAGACAGGGGCAATCAGCCCCAGCATTTT. This gives the protein CASSQDRGNQPQHF.